This T cell receptor beta chain was observed in a study of shared clonotypes between healthy human individuals (dated by TCRdb to 2018 to 2021). Context from the whole study: The cohort comprised two women and three men aged 18 to 49 years. To estimate repertoire size and how much clonotype sharing occurs between individuals, the study deeply sequenced the blood TCR repertoires of several healthy adults. To increase sequencing depth and limit assay-specific biases, different laboratories used diverse techniques to prepare libraries and sequence TCR repertoires. Per donor, leukapheresis produced somewhere between about 0.94 and 9.5 billion PBMCs. Per donor, three plates each were used for CD4 naive and CD4 memory, two for CD8 naive, and one for CD8 memory. Study-wide findings and limitations: Clonotypes shared by all four sorted-subset donors showed higher generation probabilities than non-shared clonotypes. Because the study included a small number of donors, the genetic and exposure-history diversity represented was limited. Rarefaction of sorted-subset datasets indicated incomplete sequencing despite the large sequencing depth. Naive subsets generally had larger estimated clonotype richness than memory subsets did. Sharing across a few donors was observed for around 5% of naive CD4, 3.5% of naive CD8, over 2% of memory CD4, and roughly 0.43% of memory CD8 clonotypes. Sampling was limited to blood, and TCR repertoires in tissue likely differ from TCR repertoires in blood. Pairwise subsampling led to the expectation that sequencing depth would affect the degree of clonotype sharing among donors.

For CDR1 and CDR2, the germline V gene lists SNHLY and FYNNEI. The CDR3 goes from the cysteine to the phenylalanine over 17 residues. The read is trimmed to its CDR3 DNA, 51 bases read in frame from base 1. Ends trimmed: V by 5 bases, J by 0 bases; bases unmatched to a gene: 10. TCR CDR3 regions were amplified from genomic DNA by multiplex PCR using the deep immunoSEQ assay. Genomic DNA extracted from each cell subset was distributed evenly over all wells of several immunoSEQ 96-well plates, and each plate served as one replicate. Each replicate PCR for sorted subsets received roughly 200 ng genomic DNA, equal to about 29,000 T cell genomes. Purified libraries were quantified with a Qubit 3.0 fluorometer, sized on a Bioanalyzer 2100, and re-quantified with the KAPA Library Quantification kit. Every immunoSEQ 96-well plate was sequenced on a separate single-read 150-cycle Illumina NextSeq 550 flow cell. The published analysis was carried out like this. Because the immunoSEQ output held only junctional sequences and lacked quality scores, the filtering could not match the filtering applied to full-length reads. Sequences were annotated with PyIR, a Python wrapper for IgBLAST v1.9, using IMGT germline references to assign V/J genes and CDR3. Reads were filtered out if the reads had weak V/J assignments (E-value above 1e-6), no CDR3, stop codons, out-of-frame junctions, or ambiguous translated residues. V3J clonotypes were defined by identical inferred V gene, J gene, and CDR3 amino acid sequence. To compute the percentage overlap between repertoires, the number of shared unique clonotypes was divided by the size of the smaller repertoire. Richness of each repertoire was evaluated using RTK rarefaction, the Chao1 estimator, and Recon v2.1 estimates of unobserved clonotypes. OLGA was used to compute generation probabilities for all TCRbeta clonotypes that the gDNA method yielded from a handful of donors. TCRdb mirrors the immuneACCESS table, restricted to in-frame sequences. Some clones are absent from its copies; in checked studies, under half trace to an unresolved V gene, and the reason for the others is unknown. That table supplies the V and J calls and clone size; D and trimming were determined from the DNA. The sample profile shows a few million clones; more than 90% of them were found once. The ten biggest clones cover over 0.12% of the sample.

Donors were healthy HIV-negative adults with no recently reported acute infections or vaccinations. Every donor was a Caucasian adult residing in Nashville, Tennessee, USA. CD4+ T cells were enriched by magnetic negative selection, after which naive cells were positively selected on CD45RA and the negative fraction was taken as the memory subset. Blood was collected by leukapheresis, and PBMCs were isolated by Ficoll-Histopaque density gradient centrifugation and then cryopreserved in liquid nitrogen vapor phase. Analytical flow cytometry was used to check the purity and quantity of every magnetically sorted T cell population. Genomic DNA was isolated from each sorted fraction and quantified by UV absorbance on a Nanodrop 2000c. This clone has just one count. Which antigen it targets is not known. Per-nucleotide qualities are absent, and no much larger clonotype sits a single base away.

This receptor was identified in a man younger than 35 in good health. The sequencing input was naive CD4+ T cells sorted from blood. Reading the label with the study, this specimen's cell subset or site is: CD45RA+ positively selected. The rearranged segments are TRBV2 and TRBJ1-2; TRBD1 matches 9 bases in the middle. The sequence in DNA is TGTGCCAGCAGTTCCGGGACAGGGATAGGAGCTAACTATGGCTACACCTTC. Its coded protein is CASSSGTGIGANYGYTF. Reference TRBV2 and TRBJ1-2 proteins supply the regions before and after the CDR3; the full variable domain is: EPEVTQTPSHQVTQMGQEVILRCVPISNHLYFYWYRQILGQKVEFLVSFYNNEISEKSEIFDDQFSVERPDGSNFTLKIRSTKLEDSAMYFCASSSGTGIGANYGYTFGSGTRLTVV.